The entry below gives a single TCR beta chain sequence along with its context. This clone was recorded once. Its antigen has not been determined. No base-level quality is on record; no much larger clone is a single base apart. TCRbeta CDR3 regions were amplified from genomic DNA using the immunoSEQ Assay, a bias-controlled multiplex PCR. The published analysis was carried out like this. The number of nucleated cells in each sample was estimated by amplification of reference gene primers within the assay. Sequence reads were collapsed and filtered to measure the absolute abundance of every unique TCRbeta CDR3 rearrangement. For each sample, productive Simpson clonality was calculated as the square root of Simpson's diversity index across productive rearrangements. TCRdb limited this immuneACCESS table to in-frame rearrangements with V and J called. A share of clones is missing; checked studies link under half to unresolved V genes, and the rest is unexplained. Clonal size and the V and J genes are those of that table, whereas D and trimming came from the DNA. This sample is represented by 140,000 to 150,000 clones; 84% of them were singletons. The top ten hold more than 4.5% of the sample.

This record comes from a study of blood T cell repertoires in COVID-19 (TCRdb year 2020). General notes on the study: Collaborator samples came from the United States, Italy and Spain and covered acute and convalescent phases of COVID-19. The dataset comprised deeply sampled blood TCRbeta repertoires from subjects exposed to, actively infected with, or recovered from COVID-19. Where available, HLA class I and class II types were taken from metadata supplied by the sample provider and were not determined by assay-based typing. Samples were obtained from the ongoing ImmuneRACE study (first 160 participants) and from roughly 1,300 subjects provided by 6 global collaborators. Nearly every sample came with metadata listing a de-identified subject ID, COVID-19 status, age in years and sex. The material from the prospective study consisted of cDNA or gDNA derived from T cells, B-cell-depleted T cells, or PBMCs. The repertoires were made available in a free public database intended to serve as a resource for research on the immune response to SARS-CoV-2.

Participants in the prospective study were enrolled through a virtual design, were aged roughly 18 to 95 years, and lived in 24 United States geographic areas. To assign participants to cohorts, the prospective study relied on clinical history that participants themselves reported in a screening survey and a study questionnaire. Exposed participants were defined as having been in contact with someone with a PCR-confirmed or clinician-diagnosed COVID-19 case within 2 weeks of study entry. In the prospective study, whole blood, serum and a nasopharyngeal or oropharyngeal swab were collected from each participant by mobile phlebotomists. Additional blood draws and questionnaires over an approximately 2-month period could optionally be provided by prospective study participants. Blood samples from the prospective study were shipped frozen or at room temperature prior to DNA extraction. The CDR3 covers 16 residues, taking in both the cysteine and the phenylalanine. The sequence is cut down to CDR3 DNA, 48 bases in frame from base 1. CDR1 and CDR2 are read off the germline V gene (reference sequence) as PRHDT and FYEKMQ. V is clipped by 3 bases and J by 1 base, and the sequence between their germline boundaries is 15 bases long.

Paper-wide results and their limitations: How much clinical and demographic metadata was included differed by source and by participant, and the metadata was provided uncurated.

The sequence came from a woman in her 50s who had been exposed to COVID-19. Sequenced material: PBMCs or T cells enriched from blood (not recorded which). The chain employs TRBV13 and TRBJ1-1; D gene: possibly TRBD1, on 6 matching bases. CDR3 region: CASSLPQTGQNTEAFF. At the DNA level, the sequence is TGTGCCAGCAGCTTGCCCCAGACAGGACAGAACACTGAAGCTTTCTTT.